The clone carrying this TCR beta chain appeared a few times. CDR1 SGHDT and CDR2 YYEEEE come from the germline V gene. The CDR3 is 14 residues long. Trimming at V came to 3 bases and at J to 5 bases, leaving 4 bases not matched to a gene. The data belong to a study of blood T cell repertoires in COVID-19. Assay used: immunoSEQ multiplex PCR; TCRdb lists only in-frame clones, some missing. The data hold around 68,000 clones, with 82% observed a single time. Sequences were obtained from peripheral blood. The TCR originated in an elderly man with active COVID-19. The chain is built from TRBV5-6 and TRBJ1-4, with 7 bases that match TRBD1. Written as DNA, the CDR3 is TGTGCCAGCAGCTACAGGGGACTCAATGAAAAACTGTTTTTT. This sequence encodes CASSYRGLNEKLFF.